Each of the 12 T cell receptor beta chains below was sequenced from the same sample in a study of T cells after yellow fever vaccination. MiXCR, run by TCRdb on the 5' RACE reads, gives a single entry per CDR3 protein. The sample lists roughly 170,000 distinct CDR3 sequences, roughly a tenth occurring once. Sequences were derived from CD8+ T cells sorted from PBMCs, sampled 45 days after the yellow fever booster vaccination. These receptors all stem from a man aged 18-30 years who received the YFV17D yellow fever vaccine.

This clonotype appeared many times. The rearrangement joins TRBV4-3 to TRBJ2-1; D is perhaps TRBD1 (5 bases). CDR3 length: 11 residues. Looked up from germline, CDR1 is LGHNA and CDR2 is YSLEER. V was trimmed by 11 bases and J by 8 bases, leaving 13 bases between them. DNA of the CDR3: TGCGCCGACCACAGGAATCATGAGCAGTTCTTC. It codes for CADHRNHEQFF.

This clonotype was detected only a few times. V gene TRBV5-1 combines with J gene TRBJ2-7; D may be TRBD1 (5 bases). V lost 0 bases to trimming and J lost 3 bases, with 7 bases between them. The germline CDR1 and CDR2 sequences are SGHRS and YFSETQ. The CDR3 is 13 residues long. The CDR3 here is CASSLGTGYEQYV. The CDR3 DNA reads as TGCGCCAGCAGCTTGGGTACAGGCTACGAGCAGTACGTC.

This clonotype was observed at least ten times. CDR3 DNA: TGTGCCAGCAGTCCGGGGGTAACTACAGATACGCAGTATTTT. Amino acid sequence: CASSPGVTTDTQYF. V usage is TRBV28 and J usage is TRBJ2-3; D is perhaps TRBD2 (6 bases). CDR3 length: 14 amino acids. Trimming took off 5 bases at V and 3 bases at J, with 12 bases between the two ends. From germline, CDR1 is MDHEN and CDR2 SYDVKM. Filled out from reference TRBV28 and TRBJ2-3, the complete variable domain reads DVKVTQSSRYLVKRTGEKVFLECVQDMDHENMFWYRQDPGLGLRLIYFSYDVKMKEKGDIPEGYSVSREKKERFSLILESASTNQTSMYLCASSPGVTTDTQYFGPGTRLTVL.

In its sample, this clonotype was seen many times. This chain connects TRBV4-3 to TRBJ2-3, with a possible D match to TRBD2 (6 bases). Germline V gene sequence: CDR1 LGHNA, CDR2 YSLEER. The CDR3 loop spans 15 amino acids. Between the trimmed V and J ends, which lost 0 bases and 4 bases, there was a span of 11 bases. The CDR3 DNA reads as TGCGCCAGCAGCCAAGATAGCGGTAGCGCAGATACGCAGTATTTT. This gives the protein CASSQDSGSADTQYF.

The genes are TRBV6-6 and TRBJ1-2; D is unclear. The germline V and J ends were trimmed by 7 bases and 4 bases, with 13 bases remaining between them. Germline V gene sequence: CDR1 MNHNY, CDR2 SVGAGI (reference sequence). The CDR3 is made up of 13 amino acids. The CDR3 DNA reads TGTGCCAGCACTGAAGGTCCGGTCTATGGCTACACCTTC. Translation: CASTEGPVYGYTF.

This clonotype was found a few times. The chain employs TRBV20-1 and TRBJ1-2; 9 bases map to TRBD1. After removal of 6 bases from V and 5 bases from J, the junction contained 10 bases not matched to a gene. Per the germline V gene, CDR1 is DFQATT and CDR2 is SNEGSKA (reference sequence). CDR3 length equals 14 residues. The DNA for the CDR3 is TGCAGTGCCCTGGGCCGGGACAGGGTTTATGGCTACACCTTC. Translation: CSALGRDRVYGYTF.

There are many counts of this clonotype. The V and J genes are TRBV6-5 and TRBJ2-3; TRBD2 might be the D (6 bases). V was trimmed by 6 bases and J by 6 bases, leaving 13 bases between them. From germline, CDR1 is MNHEY and CDR2 SVGAGI. This CDR3 comprises 13 residues. The CDR3 loop reads CASRTGGVDTQYF. The CDR3 region has the DNA TGTGCCAGCAGGACCGGGGGAGTGGATACGCAGTATTTT.

This chain uses TRBV6-5 with TRBJ1-2; 7 bases fit TRBD1. V lost 5 bases, J lost 6 bases, and 3 bases stayed unmatched. The CDR3 spans 12 residues. The germline gives CDR1 MNHEY, CDR2 SVGAGI. The CDR3: CASSRQGNGYTF. CDR3 coding DNA: TGTGCCAGCAGTCGACAGGGAAATGGCTACACCTTC.

The CDR3 DNA follows: TGTGCCAGCAGCTTGAGGGCTAGGGGAAACATTCAGTACTTC. This encodes CASSLRARGNIQYF. The chain recombines TRBV5-5 with TRBJ2-4, with a tentative D call TRBD1 (5 bases). Trimming shortened V by 1 base and J by 6 bases, and 11 bases separated the two germline ends. CDR1 is SGHKS, CDR2 YYEKEE, per germline (reference sequence). The CDR3 covers 14 residues.

This clonotype has ten or more counts. This chain uses TRBV29-1 with TRBJ2-7, with D perhaps matching TRBD1 or TRBD2 (5 bases each). The length of the CDR3 is 12 residues. Germline values: CDR1 SQVTM, CDR2 ANQGSEA. Trimming took 6 bases from V and 4 from J, leaving 13 bases between them. The CDR3 region has the DNA TGCAGCGTCACCGGGACCCAATACGAGCAGTACTTC. Amino acids: CSVTGTQYEQYF.

The chain is built from TRBV30 and TRBJ1-1; TRBD1 aligns across 7 bases. From germline, CDR1 is GTSNPN and CDR2 SVGIG (reference sequence). Germline trimming cut 8 bases from V and 3 bases from J; bases unmatched to any gene: 6. The CDR3 loop spans 12 amino acids. The CDR3 reads CAIGQDYTEAFF. The CDR3 DNA reads TGTGCCATCGGACAGGACTACACTGAAGCTTTCTTT.

This clonotype was picked up many times. The chain has TRBV12-3 or TRBV12-4 and TRBJ2-5, with 11 nucleotides matching TRBD2. CDR3 length: 15 amino acids. J was trimmed by 4 bases and V by 7 bases; bases with no gene match: 8. The CDR3 is CASTISGGAPETQYF. The CDR3 nucleotides are TGTGCCAGCACCATTAGCGGGGGGGCCCCAGAGACCCAGTACTTC.